These 5 T cell receptor beta chains were sequenced from one sample in a study of cytotoxic CD8 clonotypes in ibrutinib-treated CLL. Data came from immunoSEQ multiplex PCR; TCRdb stores just in-frame clones and leaves some out. Of 150,000 or so clones listed, roughly 80% are singletons. Specimen: PBMCs, collected after 12 months of ibrutinib treatment. The receptors come from a human donor with chronic lymphocytic leukemia.

The CDR3 nucleotides read TGTGCCAGCAGCTCGGACTTCGGGGAGCTGTTTTTT. It yields the protein CASSSDFGELFF. J is TRBJ2-2 and V is TRBV7-9; TRBD2 might be the D (5 bases). Per the germline V gene, CDR1 is SEHNR and CDR2 is FQNEAQ (reference sequence). This CDR3 comprises 12 residues. V gave up 4 bases and J gave up 7 bases, with 7 bases separating them.

The genes are TRBV2 and TRBJ1-4, with 7 bases fitting TRBD1. The V gene end was trimmed by 3 bases and the J gene end by 5 bases; junction bases not matched to a gene: 6. The CDR3 has 15 residues. Per germline, CDR1 SNHLY and CDR2 FYNNEI. For the CDR3, the DNA is TGTGCCAGCAGTGAGAGGGACAGCCGGAATGAAAAACTGTTTTTT. This sequence encodes CASSERDSRNEKLFF.

This chain links TRBV11-3 with TRBJ2-7; 10 bases map to TRBD2. The trim removed 0 bases at V and 1 base at J, leaving 6 bases unmatched. CDR1 is SGHNT, CDR2 YENEEA, per germline. This CDR3 comprises 17 residues. This chain's CDR3 is CASSLDLSGRASYEQYF. CDR3 coding DNA: TGTGCCAGCAGCTTAGATCTGAGCGGGAGGGCTTCCTACGAGCAGTACTTC.

The rearrangement links TRBV4-1 to TRBJ2-7; D is tentatively TRBD1 or TRBD2 (6 bases each). V dropped 4 bases and J dropped 4 bases, with 23 bases sitting between them. The CDR3 runs to 17 residues. CDR1 and CDR2 from the germline V gene are MGHRA and YSYEKL. The CDR3 here is CASSPMGGRGRGYEQYF. The CDR3 region has the DNA TGCGCCAGCAGCCCGATGGGGGGTCGGGGGCGAGGGTACGAGCAGTACTTC.

This clone occurred once. The genes are TRBV5-8 and TRBJ2-2, with D maybe TRBD2 (5 bases). The CDR3 has 18 amino acids. Trimming stripped 1 base from V and 0 bases from J, with 16 bases between. Germline-derived CDR1 and CDR2 are SGHTS and YDEGEE. The CDR3 loop reads CASSLFIRGKPNTGELFF. In DNA, the CDR3 is TGTGCCAGCAGCTTGTTCATTCGAGGGAAACCGAACACCGGGGAGCTGTTTTTT.